These 20 T cell receptor beta chains originate from one sample sequenced in a study of CD8 T cells in cerebrospinal fluid in Alzheimer's disease. Each CDR3 protein gets one entry in TCRdb, which reprocessed the 10x single-cell sequencing reads and gives no DNA. The sample holds around 1,500 distinct CDR3 sequences. The source material was cerebrospinal fluid. The receptors come from a human donor with Alzheimer's disease.

Considering frequency, this clonotype is medium-sized. The V and J genes are TRBV9 and TRBJ2-7; TCRdb's D call, TRBD1, is unchecked because there is no DNA. Germline assignment: CDR1 SGDLS and CDR2 YYNGEE. This CDR3 spans 13 amino acids. The CDR3 loop is CASSPGFPYEQYF.

Judged by frequency, this clonotype is medium-sized. The chain combines TRBV12-5 with TRBJ2-1; lacking DNA, the TRBD2 call made by TCRdb goes unchecked. The CDR3 runs 14 residues. Germline CDR1 reads LGHNT; CDR2 reads FRNRAP. CDR3 amino acids: CASHDGLAGNEQFF.

By frequency, this clonotype is large (0.1 to 1%). This chain joins TRBV15 and TRBJ2-3. The germline V gene has CDR1 LNHNV and CDR2 YYDKDF (reference sequence). The CDR3 is 16 residues long. CDR3 region: CATSRDSGARADTQYF.

In terms of frequency, this clonotype is medium-sized. This chain links TRBV12-3 or TRBV12-4 with TRBJ2-1; lacking DNA, the TRBD1 call made by TCRdb goes unchecked. This CDR3 is built from 13 residues. The chain's CDR3 is CASSLQGNNEQFF.

Measured by frequency, this clonotype is medium-sized. This chain connects TRBV30 to TRBJ2-1. The CDR3 is 12 residues long. Germline-derived CDR1 and CDR2 are GTSNPN and SVGIG (reference sequence). The CDR3 spells CAWTYLANEQFF.

Its frequency marks this clonotype as medium-sized. The chain carries TRBV12-5 and TRBJ2-3; TCRdb indicates TRBD2, and absent DNA this call remains unverified. The germline gives CDR1 LGHNT, CDR2 FRNRAP. The CDR3 is made up of 16 amino acids. The CDR3 reads CASGPGTSGSTDTQYF. The full variable domain, in which reference TRBV12-5 and TRBJ2-3 provide the parts outside the CDR3, is DARVTQTPRHKVTEMGQEVTMRCQPILGHNTVFWYRQTMMQGLELLAYFRNRAPLDDSGMPKDRFSAEMPDATLATLKIQPSEPRDSAVYFCASGPGTSGSTDTQYFGPGTRLTVL.

CDR3 in amino acids: CASSLGNEQYF. The chain carries TRBV5-1 and TRBJ2-7. CDR3 length equals 11 residues. The V gene's germline CDR1 is SGHRS and CDR2 YFSETQ.

By frequency, this clonotype is large (0.1 to 1%). The CDR3: CASSFEWGGEKLFF. J is TRBJ1-4 and V is TRBV12-3 or TRBV12-4. The CDR3 totals 14 residues.

This clonotype is classed as medium-sized by frequency. V is TRBV9 and J is TRBJ1-4; as DNA is missing, the TRBD1 call by TCRdb cannot be tested. CDR3 length: 14 residues. In germline, CDR1 is SGDLS, CDR2 YYNGEE. The CDR3 is CASSVGGENEKLFF. Using reference TRBV9 and TRBJ1-4 for the parts outside the CDR3, the full variable domain is DSGVTQTPKHLITATGQRVTLRCSPRSGDLSVYWYQQSLDQGLQFLIQYYNGEERAKGNILERFSAQQFPDLHSELNLSSLELGDSALYFCASSVGGENEKLFFGSGTQLSVL.

According to its frequency, this clonotype is medium-sized. This chain links TRBV20-1 with TRBJ1-3; TCRdb designates TRBD1, a call that cannot be tested without DNA. Germline CDR1 and CDR2: DFQATT and SNEGSKA (reference sequence). CDR3 length: 15 amino acids. CDR3 residues: CSARDRHRAGNTIYF.

Judged by frequency, this clonotype is medium-sized (0.01 to 0.1%). The chain joins TRBV20-1 to TRBJ1-4; TCRdb's assignment of TRBD1 cannot be checked, as there is no DNA. The V gene's germline CDR1 is DFQATT and CDR2 SNEGSKA (reference sequence). The CDR3 has 15 amino acids. The CDR3 protein is CSARDFQGAGEKLFF.

This clonotype is labeled medium-sized based on frequency. The chain employs TRBV5-1 and TRBJ2-7; TCRdb's D gene call, TRBD1, goes unchecked for lack of DNA. Germline assignment: CDR1 SGHRS and CDR2 YFSETQ. This CDR3 spans 14 amino acids. The CDR3 is CASSPQGAASEQYF. The full variable domain, in which reference TRBV5-1 and TRBJ2-7 provide the parts outside the CDR3, is KAGVTQTPRYLIKTRGQQVTLSCSPISGHRSVSWYQQTPGQGLQFLFEYFSETQRNKGNFPGRFSGRQFSNSRSEMNVSTLELGDSALYLCASSPQGAASEQYFGPGTRLTVT.

This clonotype is medium-sized by frequency. CDR3: CASSPVTAVGTEAFF. This chain connects TRBV5-1 to TRBJ1-1. CDR3 length equals 15 residues. CDR1 and CDR2 (germline): SGHRS, YFSETQ.

The rearrangement links TRBV12-3 or TRBV12-4 to TRBJ1-3; lacking DNA, the TRBD1 call made by TCRdb goes unchecked. CDR3 length equals 16 residues. CDR3 residues: CASSLAVQVSGNTIYF.

This clonotype ranks as large (0.1 to 1%) in terms of frequency. V usage is TRBV3-1 and J usage is TRBJ2-1; TCRdb's D call of TRBD1 is untestable without DNA. Germline CDR1 and CDR2: LGHDT and YNNKEL (reference sequence). The CDR3 spans 15 residues. The CDR3 loop is CASSPTGDSYNEQFF.

Judged by frequency, this clonotype is medium-sized (0.01 to 0.1%). The chain links TRBV29-1 to TRBJ1-3. The CDR3 consists of 14 residues. Germline-derived CDR1 and CDR2 are SQVTM and ANQGSEA. The CDR3 spells CSVEGTLSGNTIYF.

This clonotype is medium-sized by frequency. The V and J genes are TRBV4-2 and TRBJ1-5; as DNA is missing, the TRBD1 call by TCRdb cannot be tested. CDR3 length: 15 amino acids. Germline CDR1 LGHNA, CDR2 YNFKEQ. CDR3 loop: CASSQETGAGQPQHF.

In terms of frequency, this clonotype is medium-sized. The chain's CDR3 is CASTMGGGKTEAFF. V gene TRBV11-3 combines with J gene TRBJ1-1; no DNA is available, so the TRBD1 call from TCRdb remains unchecked. Germline-derived CDR1 and CDR2 are SGHNT and YENEEA. The CDR3 contains 14 residues.

Its frequency marks this clonotype as medium-sized (0.01 to 0.1%). This sequence joins TRBV24-1 and TRBJ1-3; TCRdb picks TRBD1, but there is no DNA to check that call. This CDR3 comprises 14 residues. From germline, CDR1 is KGHDR and CDR2 SFDVKD. This CDR3 is CATAGWGPGNTIYF.

This clonotype is identified as medium-sized (0.01 to 0.1%) from frequency. This chain joins TRBV5-1 and TRBJ2-7; TCRdb outputs TRBD2, but without DNA this stays unchecked. CDR1 is SGHRS, CDR2 YFSETQ, per germline. The CDR3 spans 14 residues. The CDR3 region is CASSVGLVIYEQYF.